This section outlines one T cell receptor beta chain sequence together with its context. Its target is not known. This entry is derived from a study of OX40 agonist ivuxolimab in advanced cancers. Study in general: Clinicians treated patients with ivuxolimab, an agonistic anti-OX40 (CD134) antibody. Ivuxolimab, which patients received intravenously every 2 weeks, was dosed at 0.01 to 10 mg/kg.

It was autoimmune disease history or systemic immunosuppression that excluded patients. The data were produced by immunoSEQ multiplex PCR, yet TCRdb's version contains in-frame clones alone and is incomplete. There are around 61,000 clones in the sample; 82% occur only once, and roughly 0.47% lies in the top ten. Whole-study findings and limits: Clones of CD4+ and CD8+ blood T cells grew by week 6 at doses of 0.1 to 3.0 mg/kg.

The sequencing used CD4+ or CD8+ T cells sorted from blood, collected in a trial of the OX40 agonist ivuxolimab. This clonotype was sampled from an adult with an advanced solid tumor such as melanoma, head and neck, liver or kidney cancer.

The CDR3 sequence is CATQGREGSGTDTQYF. In nucleotides, the CDR3 is TGCGCCACCCAGGGGCGGGAGGGCTCCGGCACAGATACGCAGTATTTT. The chain carries TRBV5-1 and TRBJ2-3; 9 bases map to TRBD2. This CDR3 is 16 amino acids long. Germline CDR1 is SGHRS and CDR2 is YFSETQ. The junction had 12 bases not matched to a gene; V was cut back by 9 bases and J by 1 base.